This passage covers 10 T cell receptor beta chains from one sample sequenced in a study of blood T cell repertoires in COVID-19. Assay: immunoSEQ multiplex PCR; the TCRdb copy retains only in-frame clones and omits some. Among about 220,000 clones listed, more than 80% were seen once. The sequencing input was PBMCs or T cells enriched from blood (not recorded which). Receptors originate from a woman aged 40 to 50 with acute COVID-19.

The rearrangement joins TRBV9 to TRBJ1-1; D is ambiguous. Germline V lookup: CDR1 SGDLS, CDR2 YYNGEE. V dropped 3 bases and J dropped 0 bases, with 9 bases sitting between them. This CDR3 is built from 14 residues. For the CDR3, the DNA is TGTGCCAGCAGCGCGGGGAGGGTGAACACTGAAGCTTTCTTT. Translation: CASSAGRVNTEAFF.

In its sample, this clone was seen once. The DNA for the CDR3 is TGTGCCAGCAGCTTGGCGGGTATCTCCTACAATGAGCAGTTCTTC. Amino acids: CASSLAGISYNEQFF. The chain recombines TRBV5-5 with TRBJ2-1; no clear D gene. Trimming pared 0 bases from V and 0 bases from J, leaving 7 bases between. Germline CDR1 reads SGHKS; CDR2 reads YYEKEE (reference sequence). The CDR3 has 15 residues.

The chain joins TRBV15 to TRBJ2-3; 7 bases are shared with TRBD2. Germline CDR1 LNHNV, CDR2 YYDKDF (reference sequence). CDR3 length: 13 residues. The trim removed 5 bases at V and 3 bases at J, leaving 2 bases unmatched. This CDR3 reads CATSPGRTDTQYF. CDR3 in DNA: TGTGCCACCAGCCCCGGGAGGACAGATACGCAGTATTTT. Full variable domain (remainder filled in from reference TRBV15 and TRBJ2-3): DAMVIQNPRYQVTQFGKPVTLSCSQTLNHNVMYWYQQKSSQAPKLLFHYYDKDFNNEADTPDNFQSRRPNTSFCFLDIRSPGLGDTAMYLCATSPGRTDTQYFGPGTRLTVL.

As concerns this clone: This sample includes further DNA sequences coding for the same CDR3. The rearrangement joins TRBV11-2 to TRBJ1-1, with 7 bases fitting TRBD1. The CDR3 length is 13 residues. The trim removed 1 base at V and 5 bases at J, leaving 1 base unmatched. Germline loops: CDR1 SGHAT, CDR2 FQNNGV. The CDR3 DNA follows: TGTGCCAGCAGCTTAGGCAGGGGGACTGAAGCTTTCTTT. It encodes CASSLGRGTEAFF.

The V and J genes are TRBV19 and TRBJ2-1; D remains unclear. V lost 8 bases and J 8 bases, leaving 19 bases between the germline ends. CDR1 LNHDA and CDR2 SQIVND come from the germline V gene (reference sequence). The CDR3 sequence is 14 residues long. CDR3 nucleotide sequence: TGTGCCAGTGGAATTCTAGGCTTGGGTGATGAGCAGTTCTTC. Its protein is CASGILGLGDEQFF.

The V call is TRBV21-1, the J call TRBJ1-2; TRBD1 is the table's D call and was not checked against the DNA. TRBV21-1 is a pseudogene segment. The CDR3 sequence is 14 residues long. DNA of the CDR3: TGTGCCAGCAGCAAAGTGGGCCACCACCATGGCTACACCTTC. This sequence encodes CASSKVGHHHGYTF.

CDR3 residues: CASSQDPGIYGYTF. CDR3 nucleotides: TGTGCCAGCAGCCAAGACCCAGGGATCTATGGCTACACCTTC. V is TRBV3-1 (or the pseudogene TRBV3-2) and J is TRBJ1-2; weak D call: TRBD1 (5 bases). The CDR3 totals 14 residues. CDR1 is LGHDT and CDR2 is YNNKEL in the germline V gene (reference sequence). V shed 0 bases and J shed 4 bases, with 9 bases lying between them.

The chain has TRBV7-9 and TRBJ2-3; D ambiguous. The CDR3 has 13 amino acids. Germline V lookup: CDR1 SEHNR, CDR2 FQNEAQ (reference sequence). V shed 2 bases and J shed 6 bases, with 9 bases lying between them. The CDR3 region has the DNA TGTGCCAGCAGCTTAATCCCCGCGGATACGCAGTATTTT. It encodes CASSLIPADTQYF.

The chain links TRBV29-1 to TRBJ1-2; no clear D gene. The CDR3 sequence is 14 residues long. CDR1 is SQVTM and CDR2 is ANQGSEA in the germline V gene. Trimming left V 6 bases short and J 0 bases short, with 14 bases between. CDR3 sequence (DNA): TGCAGCGTCGGAGGGAGGGCTACTAACTATGGCTACACCTTC. Protein product: CSVGGRATNYGYTF.

This clone has just a few counts. The V and J genes are TRBV3-1 (or the pseudogene TRBV3-2) and TRBJ1-2; no firm D call. This CDR3 region has 14 residues. Germline loops: CDR1 LGHDT, CDR2 YNNKEL (reference sequence). V lost 1 base to trimming and J lost 4 bases, with 10 bases between them. The CDR3 protein is CASSQVAQIYGYTF. CDR3 coding DNA: TGTGCCAGCAGCCAAGTGGCACAGATCTATGGCTACACCTTC.